The 5 T cell receptor beta chains below all came from one sample that was sequenced in a study of vaccination and CD4 T cells after COVID-19. Treatment defined: 10-day PBMC culture with coronavirus spike peptide pools or control peptides (ViraFEST assay). During the years 2011-2018, before the COVID-19 pandemic, the unexposed donor's CD4+ T cells were collected. An Oncomine TCR Beta short-read assay was used to sequence the DNA from cultured CD4+ T cells. TCRdb processed the PCR reads anew with MiXCR; each CDR3 protein has one entry. Of about 10,000 distinct CDR3 sequences detected, 25% to 40% appear once; the ten largest clones hold around 40%. These receptors have no known antigen. Sequencing was performed on CD4+ T cells from blood, cultured in vitro. The receptors derive from a human donor in good health.

The rearrangement links TRBV6-5 to TRBJ2-7, with D possibly called TRBD1 or TRBD2 (5 bases each). Germline CDR1 and CDR2: MNHEY and SVGAGI. V was pared by 1 base and J by 1 base, with 14 bases between. The CDR3 is 16 residues long. In DNA form, the CDR3 reads TGTGCCAGCAGTTACTTCTCCGGGACGGTATCCTACGAGCAGTACTTC. Translated, it gives CASSYFSGTVSYEQYF.

The chain has TRBV27 and TRBJ1-2, with D possibly TRBD1 on 5 matching bases. V was pared by 7 bases and J by 2 bases, with 11 bases between. Germline values: CDR1 MNHEY, CDR2 SMNVEV (reference sequence). The CDR3 loop spans 13 amino acids. The CDR3 spells CASTGTPNYGYTF. In DNA form, the CDR3 reads TGTGCCAGCACCGGGACCCCGAACTATGGCTACACCTTC.

V and J are TRBV11-2 and TRBJ1-6; tentative D call: TRBD1 (5 bases). The CDR3 has 16 amino acids. V was cut by 5 bases and J by 10 bases, with 21 bases left in between. CDR1 is SGHAT and CDR2 is FQNNGV in the germline V gene. CDR3 loop: CASSPVLGGGRSPLHF. The CDR3 DNA reads as TGTGCCAGCAGCCCAGTCCTGGGGGGAGGAAGGTCACCCCTCCACTTT.

This clonotype was seen a handful of times. CDR3 protein: CSARDLGVGSSYNEQFF. CDR3 nucleotide sequence: TGCAGTGCTAGAGATCTCGGGGTTGGGAGCTCCTACAATGAGCAGTTCTTC. The rearrangement uses TRBV20-1 and TRBJ2-1; D might be TRBD2 (5 bases). This CDR3 has 17 amino acids. With 0 bases removed from V and 0 bases from J, the gap between germline ends came to 15 bases. Per germline, CDR1 DFQATT and CDR2 SNEGSKA (reference sequence).

By sample share, this clonotype is medium-sized. The CDR3: CASSMHGYTQYF. CDR3 sequence (DNA): TGTGCCAGTAGTATGCACGGGTATACGCAGTATTTT. The V and J genes are TRBV19 and TRBJ2-3; unclear D gene. Germline values: CDR1 LNHDA, CDR2 SQIVND (reference sequence). With 3 bases removed from V and 7 bases from J, the gap between germline ends came to 8 bases. The CDR3 totals 12 residues.